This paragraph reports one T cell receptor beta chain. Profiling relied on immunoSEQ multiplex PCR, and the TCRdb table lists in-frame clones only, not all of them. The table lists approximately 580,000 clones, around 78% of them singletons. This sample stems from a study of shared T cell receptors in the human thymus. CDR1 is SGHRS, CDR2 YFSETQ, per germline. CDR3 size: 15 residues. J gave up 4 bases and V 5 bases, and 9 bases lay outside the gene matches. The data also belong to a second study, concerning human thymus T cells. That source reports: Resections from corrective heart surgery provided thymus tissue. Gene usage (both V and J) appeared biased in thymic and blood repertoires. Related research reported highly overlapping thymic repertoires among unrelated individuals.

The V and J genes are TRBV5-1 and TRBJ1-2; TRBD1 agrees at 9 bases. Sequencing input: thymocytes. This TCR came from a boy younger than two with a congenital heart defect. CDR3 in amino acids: CASSIPGTGSYGYTF. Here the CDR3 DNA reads TGCGCCAGCAGTATTCCCGGGACAGGGTCCTATGGCTACACCTTC.